This TCR beta chain was sequenced for a study of identical twins. The CDR3 has 14 residues. J was trimmed by 3 bases and V by 2 bases; bases with no gene match: 3. Looked up from germline, CDR1 is SGHRS and CDR2 is YFSETQ. Points from the study as a whole: Model-predicted out-of-frame TCR alpha sharing fell below observed values in monozygotic twins. Cord blood beta clonotypes that were abundant carried fewer insertions, and memory repertoires showed no such trend.

Each cDNA held unique molecular identifiers, and template switching gave it a universal primer site. From the 5' RACE reads, TCRdb called clonotypes with MiXCR, one entry per CDR3 protein. The table includes some 660,000 distinct CDR3 sequences, about 9.4% detected once. About this clonotype itself: No antigen is known for it.

The sample was also linked to a second study, of yellow fever vaccine responses in identical twins.

The chain combines TRBV5-1 with TRBJ1-1; 8 nucleotides match TRBD1. The sequence came from a woman aged 18-35 years in good health. Sequencing used PBMCs. Here the CDR3 DNA reads TGCGCCAGCAGCTTCATGACAGGGGACACTGAAGCTTTCTTT. This gives the protein CASSFMTGDTEAFF.